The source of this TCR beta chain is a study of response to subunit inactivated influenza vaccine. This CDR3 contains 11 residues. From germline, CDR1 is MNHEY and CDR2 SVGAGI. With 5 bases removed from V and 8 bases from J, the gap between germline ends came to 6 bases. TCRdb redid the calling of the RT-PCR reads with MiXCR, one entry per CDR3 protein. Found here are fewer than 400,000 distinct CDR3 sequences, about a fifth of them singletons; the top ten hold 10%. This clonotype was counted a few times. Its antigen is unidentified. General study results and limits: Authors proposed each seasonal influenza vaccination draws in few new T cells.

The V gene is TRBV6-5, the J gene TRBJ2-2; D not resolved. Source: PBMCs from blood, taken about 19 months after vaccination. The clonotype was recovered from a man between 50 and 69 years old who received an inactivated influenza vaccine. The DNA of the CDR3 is TGTGCCAGCAGTGCCGCGGGGGAGCTGTTTTTT. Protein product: CASSAAGELFF.